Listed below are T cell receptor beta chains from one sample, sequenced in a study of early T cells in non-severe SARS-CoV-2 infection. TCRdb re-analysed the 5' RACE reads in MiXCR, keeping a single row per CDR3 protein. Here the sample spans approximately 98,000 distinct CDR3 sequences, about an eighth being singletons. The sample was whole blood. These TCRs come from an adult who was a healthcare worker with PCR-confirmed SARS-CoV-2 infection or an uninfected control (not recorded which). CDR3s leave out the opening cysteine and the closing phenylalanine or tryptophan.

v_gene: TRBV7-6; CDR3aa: ASSLGRTPKETQY
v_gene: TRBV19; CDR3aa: ATSGYSGWENQPQH
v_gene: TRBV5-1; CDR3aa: ASSTRGMELF
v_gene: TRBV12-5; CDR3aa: ASGPGKDEQF
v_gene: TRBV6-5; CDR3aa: ASSYGPGFEAF
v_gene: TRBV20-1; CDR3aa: SARIVSGVSTDTQY
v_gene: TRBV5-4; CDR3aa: ASSGTKRTGGMNTEAF
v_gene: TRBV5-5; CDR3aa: ASSLSATNEKLF
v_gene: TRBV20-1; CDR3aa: SASDITGPGTDTQY
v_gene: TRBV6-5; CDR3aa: ASSYGALLTETQY
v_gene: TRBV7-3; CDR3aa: ASSSSSVAGVGATGELF
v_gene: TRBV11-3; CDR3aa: ASSLGPTLF
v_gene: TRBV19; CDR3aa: ASNPGTYNEKLF
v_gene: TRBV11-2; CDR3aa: ASSFSLAEQY
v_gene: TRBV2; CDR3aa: ASRPGQGNTGELF
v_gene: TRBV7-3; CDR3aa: ASSTQGTDTQY
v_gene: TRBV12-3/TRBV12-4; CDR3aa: ASSLQQENSPLH
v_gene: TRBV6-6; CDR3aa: ASSYNPGQPTDTQY
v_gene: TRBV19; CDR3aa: ASSRQPAEEQY
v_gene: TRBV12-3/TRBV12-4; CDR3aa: ASSLRDAGSSYEQY
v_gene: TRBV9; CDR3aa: ASSVGDTGYEQY
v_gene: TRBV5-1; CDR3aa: ASSVKSAGARAGNSPLH
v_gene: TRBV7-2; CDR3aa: ASSQSGGQAYNEQF
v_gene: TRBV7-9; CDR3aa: ASTPAAITYNEQF
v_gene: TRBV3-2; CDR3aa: ASSSQSPTGANVLT
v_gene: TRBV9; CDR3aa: ASSVEPSNTGELF
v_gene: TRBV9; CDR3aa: ASSATGHEQY
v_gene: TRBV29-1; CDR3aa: STRLAGITDTQY
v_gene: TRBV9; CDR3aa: ASSENLAGGLVGGELF
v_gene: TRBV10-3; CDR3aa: AIRMGEAQY
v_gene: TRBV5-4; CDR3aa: ASSRELASSYEQY
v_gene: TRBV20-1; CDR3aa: SARDGQGNSPLH
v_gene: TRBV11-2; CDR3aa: ASSYQSGANVLT
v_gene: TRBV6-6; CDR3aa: ASSNDVYGYT
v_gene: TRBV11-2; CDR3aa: ASSPSGLASSQSYEQY
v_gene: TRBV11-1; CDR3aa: ASSWGPDNEQF